The 10 T cell receptor beta chains below were found in one sample sequenced in a study of regulatory T cells in long-lasting Graves disease. Documented time point: persistent/refractory GD, antithyroid drugs over 5 years with positive TRAb. PBMC-extracted RNA yielded the TCR library. Arm-PCR of CDR3 regions and iRepertoire HTBI primers were the basis on which TCR beta libraries were built. One entry per CDR3 protein, called by TCRdb with MiXCR from the multiplex PCR reads. The sample shows more than 300,000 distinct CDR3 sequences, roughly 24% of them seen only once. Sample: peripheral blood mononuclear cells (PBMCs), taken when the disease was refractory, from a patient treated with antithyroid drugs. These receptors came from a woman in her thirties or forties with Graves disease.

This clonotype has just a few counts. The chain is built from TRBV15 and TRBJ2-1; 11 bases fit TRBD2. Germline assignment: CDR1 LNHNV and CDR2 YYDKDF (reference sequence). Losses at the gene ends were 5 bases for V and 7 bases for J; bases not matched to a gene: 7. The CDR3 covers 15 residues. The CDR3: CATSPGASGRNEQFF. DNA of the CDR3: TGTGCCACCAGCCCGGGGGCTAGCGGGAGGAATGAGCAGTTCTTC.

This clonotype was counted many times. The chain couples TRBV28 to TRBJ1-1; D ambiguous. The CDR3 totals 12 residues. With 7 bases removed from V and 1 base from J, the gap between germline ends came to 7 bases. CDR1 MDHEN and CDR2 SYDVKM come from the germline V gene. For the CDR3, the DNA is TGTGCCAGCACTCTAGGGAACACTGAAGCTTTCTTT. This sequence encodes CASTLGNTEAFF.

This clonotype showed up just once. The V call is TRBV29-1, the J call TRBJ2-7; possibly TRBD1 or TRBD2 for D (5 bases each). Trimming pared 6 bases from V and 0 bases from J, leaving 9 bases between. Germline CDR1 and CDR2: SQVTM and ANQGSEA. The CDR3 has 12 amino acids. The CDR3 sequence: CSVGTDSYEQYF. For the CDR3, the DNA is TGCAGCGTCGGGACGGACTCCTACGAGCAGTACTTC.

This sequence joins TRBV7-2 and TRBJ2-5; D tentatively fits TRBD1 or TRBD2 (5 bases each). CDR1 is SGHTA and CDR2 is FQGNSA in the germline V gene. The CDR3 has 14 amino acids. V was cut by 6 bases and J by 5 bases, with 16 bases left in between. The CDR3 DNA is TGTGCCAGCAGGCCCGGGGACCCCGTGGAGACCCAGTACTTC. This encodes CASRPGDPVETQYF.

This clonotype was seen ten or more times. V usage is TRBV12-3 or TRBV12-4 and J usage is TRBJ1-1; possibly TRBD1 for D (6 bases). The length of the CDR3 is 14 residues. V dropped 5 bases and J dropped 4 bases, with 14 bases sitting between them. In DNA form, the CDR3 reads TGTGCCAGCAGTCTGGAGGGGGGTACCACTGAAGCTTTCTTT. Translation: CASSLEGGTTEAFF.

V and J are TRBV7-6 and TRBJ2-1, with D maybe TRBD2 (7 bases). Trimming took off 4 bases at V and 0 bases at J, with 13 bases between the two ends. CDR1 and CDR2 (germline): SGHVS, FNYEAQ. The CDR3 covers 16 residues. This CDR3 reads CASSSGGASSYNEQFF. DNA of the CDR3: TGTGCCAGCAGCTCTGGGGGGGCCAGCTCCTACAATGAGCAGTTCTTC.

This clonotype has more than one count but fewer than ten. The J gene is TRBJ2-4, the V gene TRBV28; TRBD1 is a possible D gene (7 bases). V lost 10 bases and J 8 bases, leaving 24 bases between the germline ends. The V gene's germline CDR1 is MDHEN and CDR2 SYDVKM. There are 15 residues in the CDR3. CDR3 amino acids: CATAASTGRPDIQYF. The CDR3 region has the DNA TGTGCCACGGCCGCCTCGACAGGGAGGCCAGACATTCAGTACTTC.

This clonotype was recorded many times. V is TRBV27 and J is TRBJ2-7; maybe TRBD2 (6 bases). Deletions cut 6 bases from V and 0 bases from J, with 24 bases between. The CDR3 is 18 residues long. Per the germline V gene, CDR1 is MNHEY and CDR2 is SMNVEV (reference sequence). CDR3 loop: CASRPAPKLASFSYEQYF. The CDR3 DNA is TGTGCCAGCAGGCCCGCGCCCAAACTAGCAAGCTTCTCCTACGAGCAGTACTTC.

The CDR3 is CASSGGRAGELFF. The CDR3 DNA reads as TGCGCCAGCAGCGGAGGGAGGGCCGGGGAGCTGTTTTTT. The J gene is TRBJ2-2, the V gene TRBV10-2, with 7 positions matching TRBD2. V shed 6 bases and J 6 bases; nucleotides not matched to a gene: 4. The CDR3 covers 13 residues. CDR1 WSHSY and CDR2 SAAADI come from the germline V gene.

This clonotype was seen many times. The chain combines TRBV12-3 or TRBV12-4 with TRBJ1-3; no clear D gene. The V end lost 2 bases, the J end lost 2 bases, and 13 bases lay between the germline ends. This CDR3 is 16 amino acids long. The CDR3 DNA sequence: TGTGCCAGCAGTTTATTAACGAGTTTCACTGGAAACACCATATATTTT. Its translation: CASSLLTSFTGNTIYF.